Reported below is one TCR beta chain. What it binds is not known. The CDR3 covers 15 residues. From germline, CDR1 is MNHNS and CDR2 SASEGT. V lost 5 bases and J lost 0, with 14 bases in between. The data belong to a study of graft-versus-host responses after intestinal transplantation. General study findings and limits: There were GvH clones found in recipient marrow, and some of them appeared first in ileum or blood.

Method: immunoSEQ multiplex PCR; TCRdb's copy keeps in-frame clones and lacks some. This sample has more than 95,000 clones, with about nine tenths found just once. The source is a human donor who received an intestinal transplant. The rearrangement joins TRBV6-1 to TRBJ2-7; D possibly corresponds to TRBD2 (6 bases). The starting material was unstimulated CD4+ T cells sorted from spleen or lymph node cells, obtained before intestinal transplant. The CDR3 sequence is CASSQSSAHSYEQYF. The CDR3 DNA reads as TGTGCCAGCAGTCAATCTAGCGCCCACTCCTACGAGCAGTACTTC.